This paragraph covers one T cell receptor (beta chain) sequence. The data are from a study of blood T cell repertoires in COVID-19. Libraries were prepared by immunoSEQ multiplex PCR; TCRdb keeps only in-frame clonotypes and omits some of them. The table shows 200,000 or so clones, with 70% to 90% occurring only once. This clonotype was sampled from a man younger than 40 who had recovered from COVID-19. Sequencing was done on a sample of PBMCs or T cells enriched from blood (not recorded which).

CDR3 DNA: TGTGCCAGCAGAGGAGTAGGGACTATCGGGGGACTATACGAGCAGTACTTC. This gives the protein CASRGVGTIGGLYEQYF. The rearrangement uses TRBV28 and TRBJ2-7, with 7 nucleotides matching TRBD2. V trimming: 6 bases; J trimming: 4 bases; junction bases outside the gene matches: 18. CDR3 length: 17 residues. Germline CDR1 is MDHEN and CDR2 is SYDVKM.